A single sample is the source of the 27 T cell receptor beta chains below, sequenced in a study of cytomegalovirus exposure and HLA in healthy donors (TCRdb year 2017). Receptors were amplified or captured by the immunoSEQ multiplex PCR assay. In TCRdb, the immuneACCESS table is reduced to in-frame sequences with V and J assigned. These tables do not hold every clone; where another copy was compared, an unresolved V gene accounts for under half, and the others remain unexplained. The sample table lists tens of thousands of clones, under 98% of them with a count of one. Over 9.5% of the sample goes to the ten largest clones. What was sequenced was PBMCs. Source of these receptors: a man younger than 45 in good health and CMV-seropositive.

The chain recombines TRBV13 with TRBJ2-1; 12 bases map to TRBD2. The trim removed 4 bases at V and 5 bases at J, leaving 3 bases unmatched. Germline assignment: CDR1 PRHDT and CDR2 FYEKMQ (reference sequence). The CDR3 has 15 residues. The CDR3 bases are TGTGCCAGCAGCTCCTGGACTAGCGGGAACAATGAGCAGTTCTTC. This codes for CASSSWTSGNNEQFF.

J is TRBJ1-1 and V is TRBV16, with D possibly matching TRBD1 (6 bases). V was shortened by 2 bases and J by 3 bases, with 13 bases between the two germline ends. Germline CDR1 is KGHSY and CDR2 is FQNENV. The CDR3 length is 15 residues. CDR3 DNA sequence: TGTGCCAGCAGCCAAGACCACAGGGCCTACACTGAAGCTTTCTTT. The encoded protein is CASSQDHRAYTEAFF.

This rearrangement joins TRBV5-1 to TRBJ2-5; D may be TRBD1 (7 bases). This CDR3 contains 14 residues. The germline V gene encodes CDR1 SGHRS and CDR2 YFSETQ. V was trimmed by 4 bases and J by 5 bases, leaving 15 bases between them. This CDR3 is CASSPATGRETQYF. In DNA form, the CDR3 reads TGCGCCAGCAGCCCGGCGACAGGGAGGGAGACCCAGTACTTC.

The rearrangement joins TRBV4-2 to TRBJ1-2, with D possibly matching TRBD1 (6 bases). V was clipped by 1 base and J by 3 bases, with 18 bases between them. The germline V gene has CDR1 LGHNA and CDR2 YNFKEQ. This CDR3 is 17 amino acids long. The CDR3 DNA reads TGTGCCAGCAGCCAAGCCCAGGGGCAGGAATGGGACTATGGCTACACCTTC. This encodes CASSQAQGQEWDYGYTF.

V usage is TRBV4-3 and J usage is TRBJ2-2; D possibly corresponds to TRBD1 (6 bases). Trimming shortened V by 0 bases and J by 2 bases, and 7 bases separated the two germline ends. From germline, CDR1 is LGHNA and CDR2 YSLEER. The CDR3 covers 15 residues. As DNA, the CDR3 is TGCGCCAGCAGCCAAGAGGGGGCCAACACCGGGGAGCTGTTTTTT. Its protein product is CASSQEGANTGELFF.

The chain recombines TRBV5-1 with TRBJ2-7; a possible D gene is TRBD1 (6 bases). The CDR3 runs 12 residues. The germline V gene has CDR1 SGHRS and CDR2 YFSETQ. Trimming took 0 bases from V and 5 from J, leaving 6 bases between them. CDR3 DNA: TGCGCCAGCAGCTTGGCAGGGGACGAGCAGTACTTC. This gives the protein CASSLAGDEQYF.

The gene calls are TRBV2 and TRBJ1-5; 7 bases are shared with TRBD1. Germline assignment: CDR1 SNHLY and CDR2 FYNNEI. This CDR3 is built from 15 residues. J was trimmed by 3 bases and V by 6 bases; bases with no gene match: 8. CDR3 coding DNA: TGTGCCAGCAGGGTGGGACAGCTATTCAATCAGCCCCAGCATTTT. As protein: CASRVGQLFNQPQHF. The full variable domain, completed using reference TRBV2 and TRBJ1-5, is EPEVTQTPSHQVTQMGQEVILRCVPISNHLYFYWYRQILGQKVEFLVSFYNNEISEKSEIFDDQFSVERPDGSNFTLKIRSTKLEDSAMYFCASRVGQLFNQPQHFGDGTRLSIL.

The CDR3 bases are TGCAGCGTTGAGGAAGGAGATACGCAGTACTTC. It codes for CSVEEGDTQYF. The J gene is TRBJ2-7, the V gene TRBV29-1; unclear D gene. V was pared by 3 bases and J by 9 bases, with 12 bases between. Germline V gene lookup returns CDR1 SQVTM and CDR2 ANQGSEA. The CDR3 consists of 11 residues.

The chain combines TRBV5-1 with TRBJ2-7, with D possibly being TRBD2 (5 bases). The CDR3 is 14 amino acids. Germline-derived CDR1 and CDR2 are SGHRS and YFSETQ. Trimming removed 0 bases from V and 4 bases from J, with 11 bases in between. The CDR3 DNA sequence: TGCGCCAGCAGCTTGGCGGCGGACTCATACGAGCAGTACTTC. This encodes CASSLAADSYEQYF. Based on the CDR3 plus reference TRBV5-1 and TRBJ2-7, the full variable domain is KAGVTQTPRYLIKTRGQQVTLSCSPISGHRSVSWYQQTPGQGLQFLFEYFSETQRNKGNFPGRFSGRQFSNSRSEMNVSTLELGDSALYLCASSLAADSYEQYFGPGTRLTVT.

CDR3 region: CASSTGTYEQYF. The CDR3 DNA follows: TGTGCCAGCTCAACGGGGACCTACGAGCAGTACTTC. V usage is TRBV18 and J usage is TRBJ2-7; TRBD2 might be the D (5 bases). Germline CDR1 is KGHSH and CDR2 is LQKENI. There are 12 residues in the CDR3. V was clipped by 5 bases and J by 2 bases, with 7 bases between them.

The CDR3 loop reads CASSPEGAGYGYTF. The CDR3 coding sequence is TGTGCCAGCTCACCTGAGGGGGCTGGCTATGGCTACACCTTC. This chain connects TRBV18 to TRBJ1-2; 7 bases agree with TRBD1. With 3 bases clipped from V and 4 bases from J, the junction kept 5 bases outside the gene matches. Germline-derived CDR1 and CDR2 are KGHSH and LQKENI. The CDR3 extends over 14 amino acids.

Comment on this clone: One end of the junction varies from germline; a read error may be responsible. CDR3 amino acids: CASSPVGGQGETQYF. The CDR3 coding sequence is TGTGCTAGCAGCCCCGTAGGAGGGCAGGGAGAGACCCAGTACTTC. The chain couples TRBV7-7 to TRBJ2-5; the D gene is possibly TRBD2 (6 bases). Germline CDR1 is SSHAT and CDR2 is FNYEAQ (reference sequence). CDR3 size: 15 residues.

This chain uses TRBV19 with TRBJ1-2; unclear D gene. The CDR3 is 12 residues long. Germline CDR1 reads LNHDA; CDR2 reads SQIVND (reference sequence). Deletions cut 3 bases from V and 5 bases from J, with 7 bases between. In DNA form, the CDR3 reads TGTGCCAGTAGTATGAGGGATTATGGCTACACCTTC. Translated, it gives CASSMRDYGYTF. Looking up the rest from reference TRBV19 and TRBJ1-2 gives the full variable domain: DGGITQSPKYLFRKEGQNVTLSCEQNLNHDAMYWYRQDPGQGLRLIYYSQIVNDFQKGDIAEGYSVSREKKESFPLTVTSAQKNPTAFYLCASSMRDYGYTFGSGTRLTVV.

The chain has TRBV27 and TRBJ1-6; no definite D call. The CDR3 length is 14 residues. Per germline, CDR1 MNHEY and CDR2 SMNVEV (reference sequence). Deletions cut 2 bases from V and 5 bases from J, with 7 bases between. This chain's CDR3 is CASSLGGNNSPLHF. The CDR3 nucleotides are TGTGCCAGCAGTTTAGGAGGAAATAATTCACCCCTCCACTTT.

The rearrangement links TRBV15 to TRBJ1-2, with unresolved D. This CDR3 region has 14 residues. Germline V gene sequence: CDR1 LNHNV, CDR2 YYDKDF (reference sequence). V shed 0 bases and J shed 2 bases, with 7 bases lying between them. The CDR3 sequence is CATSRDSGNYGYTF. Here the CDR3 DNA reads TGTGCCACCAGCAGAGATTCGGGGAACTATGGCTACACCTTC.

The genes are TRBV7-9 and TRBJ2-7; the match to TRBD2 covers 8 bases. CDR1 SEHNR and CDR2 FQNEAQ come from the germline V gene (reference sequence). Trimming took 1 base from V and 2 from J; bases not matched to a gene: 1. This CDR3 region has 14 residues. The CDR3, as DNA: TGTGCCAGCAGCTTAGTCGGGAGGGCCTACGAGCAGTACTTC. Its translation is CASSLVGRAYEQYF. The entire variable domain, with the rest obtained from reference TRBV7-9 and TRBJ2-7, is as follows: DTGVSQNPRHKITKRGQNVTFRCDPISEHNRLYWYRQTLGQGPEFLTYFQNEAQLEKSRLLSDRFSAERPKGSFSTLEIQRTEQGDSAMYLCASSLVGRAYEQYFGPGTRLTVT.

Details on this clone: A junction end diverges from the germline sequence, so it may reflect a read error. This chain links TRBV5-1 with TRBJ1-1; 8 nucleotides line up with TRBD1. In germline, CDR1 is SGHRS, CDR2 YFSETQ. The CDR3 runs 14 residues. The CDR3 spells CASSLDRVNTEAFF. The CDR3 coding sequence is TGCGCCAGCAGTTTGGACAGGGTGAACACTGAAGCTTTCTTT.

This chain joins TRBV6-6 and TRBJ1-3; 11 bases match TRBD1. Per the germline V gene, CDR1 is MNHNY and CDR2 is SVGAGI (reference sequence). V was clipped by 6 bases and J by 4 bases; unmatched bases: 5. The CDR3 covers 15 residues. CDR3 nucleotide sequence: TGTGCCAGCAGCCAGGGACAGGGGGTAGGAAACACCATATATTTT. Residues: CASSQGQGVGNTIYF.

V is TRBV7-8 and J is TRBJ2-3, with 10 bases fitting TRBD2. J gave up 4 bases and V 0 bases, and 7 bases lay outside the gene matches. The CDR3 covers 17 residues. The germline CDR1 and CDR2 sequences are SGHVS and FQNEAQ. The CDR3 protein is CASSLAGLAGVPDTQYF. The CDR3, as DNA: TGTGCCAGCAGCTTAGCCGGGCTAGCGGGAGTCCCAGATACGCAGTATTTT.

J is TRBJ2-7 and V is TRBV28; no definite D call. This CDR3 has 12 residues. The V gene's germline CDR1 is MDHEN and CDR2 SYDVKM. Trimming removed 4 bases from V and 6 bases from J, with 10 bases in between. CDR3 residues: CASSSMRVEQYF. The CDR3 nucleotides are TGTGCCAGCAGTTCAATGAGAGTCGAGCAGTACTTC.

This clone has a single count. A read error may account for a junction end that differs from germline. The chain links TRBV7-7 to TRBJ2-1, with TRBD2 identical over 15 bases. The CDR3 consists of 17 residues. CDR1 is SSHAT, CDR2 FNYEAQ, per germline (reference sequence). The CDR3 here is CASSPHSGLAGGNEQFF. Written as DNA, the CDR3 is TGTGCTAGCAGCCCTCATTCGGGACTAGCGGGAGGCAATGAGCAGTTCTTC.

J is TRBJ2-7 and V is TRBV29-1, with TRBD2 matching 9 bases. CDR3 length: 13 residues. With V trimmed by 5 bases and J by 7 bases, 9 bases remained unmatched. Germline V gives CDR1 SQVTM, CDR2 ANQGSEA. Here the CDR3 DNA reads TGCAGCGTTAGACCTAGCGGGAAAGAAGAGCAGTACTTC. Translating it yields CSVRPSGKEEQYF.

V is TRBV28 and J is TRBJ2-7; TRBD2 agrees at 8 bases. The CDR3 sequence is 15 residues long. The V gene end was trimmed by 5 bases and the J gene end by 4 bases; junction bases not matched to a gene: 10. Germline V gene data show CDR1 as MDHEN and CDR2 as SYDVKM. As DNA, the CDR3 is TGTGCCAGCAGTACCCCGGGGGGGGTCGGGTACGAGCAGTACTTC. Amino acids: CASSTPGGVGYEQYF.

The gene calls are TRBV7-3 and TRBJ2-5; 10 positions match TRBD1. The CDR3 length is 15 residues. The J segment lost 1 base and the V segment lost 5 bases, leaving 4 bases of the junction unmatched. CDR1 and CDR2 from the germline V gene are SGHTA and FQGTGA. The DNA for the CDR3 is TGTGCCAGCAGCACCGGGACAGGGGTCCAAGAGACCCAGTACTTC. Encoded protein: CASSTGTGVQETQYF.

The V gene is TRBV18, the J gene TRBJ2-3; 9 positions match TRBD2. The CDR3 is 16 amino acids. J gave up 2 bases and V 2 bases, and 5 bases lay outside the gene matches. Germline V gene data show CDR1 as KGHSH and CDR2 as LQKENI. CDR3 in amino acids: CASSPALAGLTDTQYF. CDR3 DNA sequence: TGTGCCAGCTCACCAGCCCTAGCGGGACTCACAGATACGCAGTATTTT.

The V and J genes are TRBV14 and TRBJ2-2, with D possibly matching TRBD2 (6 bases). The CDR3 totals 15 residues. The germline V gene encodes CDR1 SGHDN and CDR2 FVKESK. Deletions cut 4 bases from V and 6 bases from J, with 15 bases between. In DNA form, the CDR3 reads TGTGCCAGCAGCCTGAGGGAGGCCCCCGCCGGGGAGCTGTTTTTT. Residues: CASSLREAPAGELFF.

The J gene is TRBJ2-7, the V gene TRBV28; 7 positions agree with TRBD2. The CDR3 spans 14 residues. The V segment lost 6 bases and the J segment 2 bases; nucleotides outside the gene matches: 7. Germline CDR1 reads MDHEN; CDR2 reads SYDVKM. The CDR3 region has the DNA TGTGCCAGCAGGAGAATAGCGGGTACCTACGAGCAGTACTTC. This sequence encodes CASRRIAGTYEQYF.